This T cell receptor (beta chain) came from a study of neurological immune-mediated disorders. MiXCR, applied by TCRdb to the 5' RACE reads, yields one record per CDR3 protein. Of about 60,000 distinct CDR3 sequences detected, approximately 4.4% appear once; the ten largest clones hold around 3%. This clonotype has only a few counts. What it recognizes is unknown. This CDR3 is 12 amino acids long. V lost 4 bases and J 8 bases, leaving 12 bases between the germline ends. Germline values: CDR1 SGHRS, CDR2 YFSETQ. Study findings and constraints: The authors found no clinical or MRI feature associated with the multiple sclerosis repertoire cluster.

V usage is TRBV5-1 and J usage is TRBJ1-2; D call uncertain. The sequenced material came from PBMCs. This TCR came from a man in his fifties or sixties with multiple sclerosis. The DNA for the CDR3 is TGCGCCAGCAGCATCGACATCTCCGGCTACACCTTC. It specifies CASSIDISGYTF.